The entry that follows covers one T cell receptor beta chain sequence. Under the authors' procedure: Reference gene primer amplification gave nucleated cell count estimates. Measured with immunoSEQ multiplex PCR; TCRdb has only the in-frame clones, and not every one. That table furnishes V, J and clone size, whereas the DNA furnished D and trimming. The sample has 310,000 or so clones; over 80% are singletons. This entry belongs to a study of blood T cell repertoires in COVID-19. On the study more broadly: Italy, Spain and the United States were the sources of the convalescent and acute COVID-19 samples. The cDNA or gDNA used as material had been derived from T cells, B-cell-depleted T cells, or PBMCs.

Two negative PCRs, clearance, or symptom resolution characterized the recovered Cohort 3 donors. The CDR3 runs 15 residues. Looked up from germline, CDR1 is LNHDA and CDR2 is SQIVND (reference sequence). Trimming removed 3 bases from V and 0 bases from J, with 12 bases in between. The V call is TRBV19, the J call TRBJ2-7, with D possibly matching TRBD2 (5 bases). The receptor's source is a woman between 18 and 30 years old who had recovered from COVID-19. Input material: PBMCs or T cells enriched from blood (not recorded which). CDR3 region: CASSIAGESSYEQYF. In nucleotides, the CDR3 is TGTGCCAGTAGTATCGCCGGGGAAAGCTCCTACGAGCAGTACTTC.